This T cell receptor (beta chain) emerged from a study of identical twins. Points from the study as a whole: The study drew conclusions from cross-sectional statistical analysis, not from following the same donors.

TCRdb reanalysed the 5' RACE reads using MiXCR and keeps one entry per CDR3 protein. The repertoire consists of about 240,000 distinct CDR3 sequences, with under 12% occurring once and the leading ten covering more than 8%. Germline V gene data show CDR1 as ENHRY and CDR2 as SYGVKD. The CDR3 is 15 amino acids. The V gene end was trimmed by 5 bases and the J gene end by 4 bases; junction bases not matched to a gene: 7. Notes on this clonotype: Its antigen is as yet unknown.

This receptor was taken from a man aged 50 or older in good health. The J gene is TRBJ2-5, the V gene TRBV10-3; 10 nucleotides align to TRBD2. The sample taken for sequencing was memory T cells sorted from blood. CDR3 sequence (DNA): TGTGCCATCAGTTCCCCAGCGGGGGGGCCAGAGACCCAGTACTTC. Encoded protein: CAISSPAGGPETQYF.